Each of the 20 T cell receptor beta chains below was sequenced from the same sample in a study of OX40 agonist ivuxolimab in advanced cancers. Here immunoSEQ multiplex PCR was the method, and the copy in TCRdb shows in-frame clones only, minus some. The sample holds roughly 48,000 clones, around 87% seen once. The source material was CD4+ or CD8+ T cells sorted from blood, sampled in a trial of the OX40 agonist ivuxolimab. These receptors were collected from an adult with an advanced solid tumor such as melanoma, head and neck, liver or kidney cancer.

This sequence joins TRBV5-1 and TRBJ1-3; D is undetermined. Germline V gene data show CDR1 as SGHRS and CDR2 as YFSETQ. The CDR3 extends over 13 amino acids. Between the trimmed V and J ends, which lost 3 bases and 5 bases, there was a span of 9 bases. Written as DNA, the CDR3 is TGCGCCAGCAGCTCGACTTTAAGAAACACCATATATTTT. This gives the protein CASSSTLRNTIYF.

The rearrangement uses TRBV7-3 and TRBJ2-1; 10 bases fit TRBD1. CDR1 is SGHTA and CDR2 is FQGTGA in the germline V gene. V was pared by 5 bases and J by 5 bases, with 3 bases of the junction left unmatched. The CDR3 extends over 14 amino acids. The CDR3 is CASSRGQGNNEQFF. CDR3 DNA sequence: TGTGCCAGCAGCCGGGGACAGGGGAACAATGAGCAGTTCTTC.

The chain has TRBV4-3 and TRBJ1-1; 7 bases line up with TRBD1. Germline V gene lookup returns CDR1 LGHNA and CDR2 YSLEER. V dropped 3 bases and J dropped 5; count of bases not matched to a gene: 12. CDR3 length: 16 residues. CDR3 nucleotide sequence: TGCGCCAGCAGCCACGTTGTCGACAGGGAGGGAACTGAAGCTTTCTTT. It specifies CASSHVVDREGTEAFF.

The chain employs TRBV28 and TRBJ2-1; perhaps TRBD1 as D (5 bases). CDR3 length equals 14 residues. Germline-derived CDR1 and CDR2 are MDHEN and SYDVKM. Between the trimmed V and J ends, which lost 3 bases and 9 bases, there was a span of 15 bases. CDR3 amino acids: CASSFTQGDAEQFF. For the CDR3, the DNA is TGTGCCAGCAGTTTTACGCAGGGTGACGCTGAGCAGTTCTTC.

The chain's CDR3 is CASSGTSGTGYLWGGYTF. DNA for the CDR3: TGTGCCAGCAGCGGGACCTCCGGGACAGGGTACCTTTGGGGTGGCTACACCTTC. The chain is built from TRBV5-6 and TRBJ1-2; 9 bases are shared with TRBD1. The CDR3 sequence is 18 residues long. Germline V CDR1 and CDR2: SGHDT, YYEEEE. Germline trimming cut 4 bases from V and 7 bases from J; bases unmatched to any gene: 20.

In its sample, this clone was seen once. The J gene is TRBJ2-7, the V gene TRBV27; 8 bases are shared with TRBD2. With 9 bases clipped from V and 6 bases from J, the junction kept 10 bases outside the gene matches. This CDR3 has 13 amino acids. Germline V gene lookup returns CDR1 MNHEY and CDR2 SMNVEV (reference sequence). CDR3 region: CASVGLDYREQYF. The CDR3 region has the DNA TGTGCCAGTGTGGGACTAGACTATCGCGAGCAGTACTTC.

This clone was counted a few times. This chain connects TRBV4-3 to TRBJ1-2, with no clear D. Germline V gives CDR1 LGHNA, CDR2 YSLEER. The CDR3 has 16 amino acids. Trimming pared 0 bases from V and 4 bases from J, leaving 15 bases between. The chain's CDR3 is CASSQDYGSAGYGYTF. CDR3 in DNA: TGCGCCAGCAGCCAAGATTACGGTTCGGCGGGCTATGGCTACACCTTC.

V and J are TRBV7-3 and TRBJ2-5; a weak D match, TRBD2 (7 bases). Trimming left V 6 bases short and J 5 bases short, with 16 bases between. Germline CDR1 reads SGHTA; CDR2 reads FQGTGA. The CDR3 has 14 amino acids. The CDR3 region has the DNA TGTGCCAGCAGTTTTACGGGGGGCCGGGAGACCCAGTACTTC. It translates to CASSFTGGRETQYF.

The genes are TRBV29-1 and TRBJ1-2, with D maybe TRBD1 (5 bases). Germline values: CDR1 SQVTM, CDR2 ANQGSEA. The ends were cut back, 4 bases at V and 4 bases at J, with 7 bases in the middle. This CDR3 has 11 amino acids. The CDR3 spells CSVGQIYGYTF. CDR3 coding DNA: TGCAGCGTTGGACAGATCTATGGCTACACCTTC.

V is TRBV5-1 and J is TRBJ2-5; 16 nucleotides match TRBD2. The J call may not be correct, given that the DNA end is closer to TRBJ2-7. Germline loops: CDR1 SGHRS, CDR2 YFSETQ. CDR3 length: 17 amino acids. CDR3 in DNA: TGCGCCAGCTCGGGACTAGCGGGAGGGCACCGTATCGACGAGCAGTACTTC. Encoded protein: CASSGLAGGHRIDEQYF.

This chain joins TRBV5-4 and TRBJ1-1; D is undetermined. Between the trimmed V and J ends, which lost 5 bases and 0 bases, there was a span of 11 bases. The CDR3 runs to 14 residues. CDR1 is SGHNT and CDR2 is YYREEE in the germline V gene (reference sequence). CDR3 bases: TGTGCCAGCAGGCTAGAGGCAGTGAACACTGAAGCTTTCTTT. Translation: CASRLEAVNTEAFF.

The genes are TRBV14 and TRBJ2-1; possibly TRBD1 or TRBD2 for D (5 bases each). Germline assignment: CDR1 SGHDN and CDR2 FVKESK. This CDR3 has 17 amino acids. V lost 0 bases and J lost 2, with 14 bases in between. DNA of the CDR3: TGTGCCAGCAGCCAAGATCGCCCGGGGCCGACCTACAATGAGCAGTTCTTC. Amino acid sequence: CASSQDRPGPTYNEQFF.

The chain is built from TRBV7-6 and TRBJ1-1; tentative D call: TRBD1 (6 bases). The CDR3 consists of 16 residues. Germline CDR1 is SGHVS and CDR2 is FNYEAQ. Trimming took off 0 bases at V and 1 base at J, with 12 bases between the two ends. CDR3 nucleotide sequence: TGTGCCAGCAGCTTAGCTACAAAGGGGGGGAACACTGAAGCTTTCTTT. Translation: CASSLATKGGNTEAFF.

This clone came up a few times. The chain has TRBV21-1 and TRBJ2-7; the table's D call TRBD2 went unverified against the DNA. TRBV21-1 is a pseudogene segment. The CDR3 has 15 amino acids. The CDR3 DNA reads TGTGCCAGCAGCAGCAGACTAGCGGCGATATACGAGCAGTACTTC. Residues: CASSSRLAAIYEQYF.

Here the CDR3 reads CASSSNLVEQYF. In DNA, the CDR3 is TGTGCCAGCAGTTCCAACTTGGTCGAGCAGTACTTC. The V gene is TRBV6-6, the J gene TRBJ2-7; D ambiguous. The CDR3 has 12 residues. Germline CDR1 is MNHNY and CDR2 is SVGAGI (reference sequence). V lost 4 bases to trimming and J lost 6 bases, with 10 bases between them.

This clone was seen only a few times. This chain links TRBV7-2 with TRBJ1-5; D unresolved. Germline V gives CDR1 SGHTA, CDR2 FQGNSA. The germline V and J ends were trimmed by 3 bases and 5 bases, with 8 bases remaining between them. The CDR3 has 13 residues. CDR3 sequence (DNA): TGTGCCAGCAGCTTGGCTTGGCATCAGCCCCAGCATTTT. Its translation is CASSLAWHQPQHF.

This chain joins TRBV11-3 and TRBJ2-4; D unresolved. V lost 7 bases and J 6 bases, leaving 16 bases between the germline ends. The germline V gene has CDR1 SGHNT and CDR2 YENEEA. This CDR3 has 14 residues. The CDR3 spells CASTSPIDGNIQYF. The CDR3 DNA sequence: TGTGCCAGCACCTCCCCGATCGACGGAAACATTCAGTACTTC.

This clone has just a few counts. The V gene is TRBV5-6, the J gene TRBJ2-7; a weak D match, TRBD1 (6 bases). CDR3 size: 16 residues. V was clipped by 0 bases and J by 4 bases, with 17 bases between them. Germline V gene lookup returns CDR1 SGHDT and CDR2 YYEEEE. The CDR3 sequence: CASSLEGRGIVYEQYF. The CDR3 bases are TGTGCCAGCAGCTTGGAGGGCAGGGGAATCGTTTACGAGCAGTACTTC. Full variable domain (remainder filled in from reference TRBV5-6 and TRBJ2-7): DAGVTQSPTHLIKTRGQQVTLRCSPKSGHDTVSWYQQALGQGPQFIFQYYEEEERQRGNFPDRFSGHQFPNYSSELNVNALLLGDSALYLCASSLEGRGIVYEQYFGPGTRLTVT.

The J gene is TRBJ1-3, the V gene TRBV4-3; 10 nucleotides agree with TRBD1. The CDR3 runs 16 residues. CDR1 and CDR2 from the germline V gene are LGHNA and YSLEER. The J segment lost 3 bases and the V segment lost 0 bases, leaving 2 bases of the junction unmatched. The CDR3 sequence is CASSQDGQGVGNTIYF. In DNA form, the CDR3 reads TGCGCCAGCAGCCAAGATGGACAGGGGGTTGGAAACACCATATATTTT.

V is TRBV16 and J is TRBJ2-7, with D tentatively TRBD1 (5 bases). CDR1 is KGHSY and CDR2 is FQNENV in the germline V gene. V lost 1 base and J lost 5, with 6 bases in between. The CDR3 consists of 12 residues. The CDR3 loop is CASSQLGDEQYF. The CDR3 DNA reads TGTGCCAGCAGCCAATTAGGGGACGAGCAGTACTTC. The whole variable domain, filled in from reference TRBV16 and TRBJ2-7, reads GEEVAQTPKHLVRGEGQKAKLYCAPIKGHSYVFWYQQVLKNEFKFLISFQNENVFDETGMPKERFSAKCLPNSPCSLEIQATKLEDSAVYFCASSQLGDEQYFGPGTRLTVT.